This paragraph covers one TCR beta chain sequence. The antigen is not known. This sample is drawn from a study of molecular identifiers for immune sequencing clone quantification. Study-level information: Replicates split RNA from approximately 22,000 or 94,000 naive CD8 cells five ways, and the researchers sequenced four portions.

V shed 0 bases, J shed 4 bases, and the junction held 9 bases outside the gene matches. CDR3 length equals 16 residues. Germline CDR1 is LNHNV and CDR2 is YYDKDF (reference sequence). Previously reported methods and listed TCR primers produced the bulk TCR libraries. TCRdb redid the calling of the PCR reads with MiXCR, one entry per CDR3 protein. The sample includes approximately 680,000 distinct CDR3 sequences, around 25% of them seen just once. Notes on the study in general: Detectable among about a million naive cells, according to reports, was Jurkat TCR RNA spiked in from one cell. Clonotypes surpassing 20 RNA copies contained over 98% of effector molecules, versus under 1% in naive cells.

The sample was naive CD8+ T cells from blood, with Jurkat cell RNA spiked in. As for subset: FACS-sorted CD8+CD4-CCR7+CD45RA+ naive T cells. The source of this sequence is a human donor in good health. Some libraries in this study had Jurkat cell RNA spiked in. The rearrangement links TRBV15 to TRBJ2-7; TRBD2 aligns across 7 bases. The CDR3 DNA reads TGTGCCACCAGCAGAGATCATTTGGGGGAGGGATACGAGCAGTACTTC. Translated: CATSRDHLGEGYEQYF.